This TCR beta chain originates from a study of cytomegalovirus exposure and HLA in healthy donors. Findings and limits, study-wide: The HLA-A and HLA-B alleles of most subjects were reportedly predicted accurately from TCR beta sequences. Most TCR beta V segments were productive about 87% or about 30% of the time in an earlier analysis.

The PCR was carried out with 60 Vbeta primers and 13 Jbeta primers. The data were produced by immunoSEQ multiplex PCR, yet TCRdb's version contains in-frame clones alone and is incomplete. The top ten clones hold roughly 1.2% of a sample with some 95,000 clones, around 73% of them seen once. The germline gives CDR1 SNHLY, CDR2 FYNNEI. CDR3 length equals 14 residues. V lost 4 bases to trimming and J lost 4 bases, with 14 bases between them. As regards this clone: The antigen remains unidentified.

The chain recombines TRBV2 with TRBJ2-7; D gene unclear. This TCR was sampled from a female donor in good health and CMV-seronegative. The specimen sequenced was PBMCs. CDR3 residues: CASSVGLLMYEQYF. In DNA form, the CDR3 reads TGTGCCAGCAGTGTGGGCCTTTTAATGTACGAGCAGTACTTC.